Listed here are 22 T cell receptor beta chains from one sample, sequenced in a study of CD8 T cells in ankylosing spondylitis. TCRdb itself ran the 5' RACE reads through MiXCR, one entry per CDR3 protein. This table holds 300,000 to 400,000 distinct CDR3 sequences, roughly 15% found once. The sequenced sample consisted of blood, either unsorted or a sorted T cell fraction (not recorded which). These receptors all come from a male donor with ankylosing spondylitis or in good health (not recorded which).

The chain combines TRBV20-1 with TRBJ2-3; 7 bases map to TRBD2. Germline V CDR1 and CDR2: DFQATT, SNEGSKA (reference sequence). V lost 0 bases and J lost 0; bases outside the gene matches: 6. The length of the CDR3 is 16 residues. CDR3 amino acids: CSARDRAGTSTDTQYF. The DNA of the CDR3 is TGCAGTGCTAGAGACCGAGCGGGAACAAGCACAGATACGCAGTATTTT.

The DNA of the CDR3 is TGCAGTGGTTCGCCTAGCGGACAAGAGACCCAGTACTTC. Translated: CSGSPSGQETQYF. This chain connects TRBV20-1 to TRBJ2-5, with 7 nucleotides matching TRBD2. The CDR3 sequence is 13 residues long. Germline trimming cut 7 bases from V and 2 bases from J; bases unmatched to any gene: 7. The germline gives CDR1 DFQATT, CDR2 SNEGSKA (reference sequence).

The genes are TRBV5-1 and TRBJ1-1, with TRBD1 matching over 8 bases. Germline V gene sequence: CDR1 SGHRS, CDR2 YFSETQ. The CDR3 extends over 14 amino acids. The V gene end was trimmed by 4 bases and the J gene end by 5 bases; junction bases not matched to a gene: 7. CDR3 in DNA: TGCGCCAGCAGCCCCCGGACAGGGTTTACTGAAGCTTTCTTT. It is translated as CASSPRTGFTEAFF. The whole variable domain, filled in from reference TRBV5-1 and TRBJ1-1, reads KAGVTQTPRYLIKTRGQQVTLSCSPISGHRSVSWYQQTPGQGLQFLFEYFSETQRNKGNFPGRFSGRQFSNSRSEMNVSTLELGDSALYLCASSPRTGFTEAFFGQGTRLTVV.

This clonotype showed up just a few times. CDR3 in amino acids: CSALRQGGKEKLFF. For the CDR3, the DNA is TGCAGTGCTCTCAGACAGGGTGGAAAAGAAAAACTGTTTTTT. The chain carries TRBV20-1 and TRBJ1-4; 7 bases match TRBD1. V trimming: 5 bases; J trimming: 8 bases; junction bases outside the gene matches: 11. The CDR3 loop spans 14 amino acids. Germline-derived CDR1 and CDR2 are DFQATT and SNEGSKA (reference sequence).

The V gene is TRBV2, the J gene TRBJ1-1, with D perhaps TRBD1 (5 bases). Trimming removed 4 bases from V and 4 bases from J, with 10 bases in between. There are 13 residues in the CDR3. Germline V lookup: CDR1 SNHLY, CDR2 FYNNEI. CDR3 bases: TGTGCCAGCAGTGGACAGAGTTCCACTGAAGCTTTCTTT. Translated, it gives CASSGQSSTEAFF.

In its sample, this clonotype was seen a few times. The J gene is TRBJ2-6, the V gene TRBV10-3; TRBD2 is a possible D gene (5 bases). V gave up 8 bases and J gave up 4 bases, with 24 bases separating them. This CDR3 has 18 amino acids. Germline CDR1 reads ENHRY; CDR2 reads SYGVKD. The DNA for the CDR3 is TGTGCCATCGCGGTTGATACTTCTGCGGGTTCGGGGGCCAACGTCCTGACTTTC. Amino acids: CAIAVDTSAGSGANVLTF.

V is TRBV21-1 and J is TRBJ2-3; the table's D call, TRBD1, was not checked against the DNA. TRBV21-1 is termed a pseudogene. The CDR3 sequence is 19 residues long. The CDR3 DNA sequence: TGTGCCAGCAGCGCTCGAGGGGGGCCTTGGGGCCCTAGCACAGATACGCAGTATTTT. It yields the protein CASSARGGPWGPSTDTQYF.

This clonotype came up a few times. This chain joins TRBV25-1 and TRBJ1-4; possible D gene TRBD1, 6 bases. Germline V gene lookup returns CDR1 MGHDK and CDR2 SYGVNS. Trimming removed 2 bases from V and 4 bases from J, with 11 bases in between. The CDR3 sequence is 15 residues long. For the CDR3, the DNA is TGTGCCAGCAGTGAAGTAGGGGGGAATAATGAAAAACTGTTTTTT. Protein: CASSEVGGNNEKLFF.

There are many counts of this clonotype. The rearrangement links TRBV4-2 to TRBJ1-2, with 7 bases matching TRBD1. CDR1 is LGHNA, CDR2 YNFKEQ, per germline. J gave up 2 bases and V 3 bases, and 0 bases lay outside the gene matches. This CDR3 has 13 amino acids. The CDR3 region is CASSQTGNYGYTF. The CDR3 DNA is TGTGCCAGCAGCCAGACAGGGAACTATGGCTACACCTTC.

This clonotype has ten or more counts. This chain links TRBV7-2 with TRBJ1-1; perhaps TRBD1 as D (5 bases). V was trimmed by 1 base and J by 11 bases, leaving 14 bases between them. Germline CDR1 is SGHTA and CDR2 is FQGNSA. There are 13 residues in the CDR3. CDR3 sequence (DNA): TGTGCCAGCAGCTTAGGCCCCGCGGGGGATGCTTTCTTT. This encodes CASSLGPAGDAFF.

A few counts support this clonotype. The chain uses TRBV10-2 and TRBJ1-1, with a weak D call TRBD1 (5 bases). Germline lookup yields CDR1 WSHSY and CDR2 SAAADI. Trimming shortened V by 0 bases and J by 8 bases, and 10 bases separated the two germline ends. The CDR3 covers 13 residues. CDR3 loop: CASSESRQGEAFF. CDR3 in DNA: TGCGCCAGCAGTGAGTCGCGGCAGGGCGAAGCTTTCTTT.

This chain links TRBV11-1 with TRBJ1-2; a possible D gene is TRBD1 (6 bases). V was shortened by 5 bases and J by 3 bases, with 10 bases between the two germline ends. CDR1 and CDR2 (germline): SGHAT, FQDESV (reference sequence). The CDR3 is made up of 13 amino acids. The CDR3 sequence: CASSATGYYGYTF. The CDR3 DNA reads as TGTGCCAGCAGCGCTACAGGGTACTATGGCTACACCTTC.

This clonotype came up a few times. V usage is TRBV7-2 and J usage is TRBJ2-1; a weak D match, TRBD2 (6 bases). The CDR3 is 15 residues long. Germline V gene lookup returns CDR1 SGHTA and CDR2 FQGNSA. V gave up 6 bases and J gave up 6 bases, with 18 bases separating them. The CDR3 region has the DNA TGTGCCAGCAGGGGGACTCCCGGAGCGGGCAATGAGCAGTTCTTC. This codes for CASRGTPGAGNEQFF.

This clonotype has more than one count but fewer than ten. V and J are TRBV20-1 and TRBJ2-5; 14 bases are shared with TRBD2. V lost 5 bases, J lost 5 bases, and 10 bases stayed unmatched. Germline CDR1 is DFQATT and CDR2 is SNEGSKA (reference sequence). The CDR3 is made up of 16 amino acids. CDR3 coding DNA: TGCAGTGCTCGAAGACTAGCGGGAGGGCCGGGGGAGACCCAGTACTTC. Its protein is CSARRLAGGPGETQYF.

This clonotype has at least ten counts. CDR3 sequence (DNA): TGCGCCAGCAGCCCGGGGACCTTTTGGGAGCAGTACTTC. Its translation is CASSPGTFWEQYF. The chain has TRBV5-1 and TRBJ2-7, with D possibly called TRBD1 or TRBD2 (5 bases each). CDR3 size: 13 residues. CDR1 is SGHRS, CDR2 YFSETQ, per germline. The V end was cut by 4 bases, the J end by 7 bases, with 15 bases between.

This clonotype has only a few counts. This chain connects TRBV20-1 to TRBJ1-1; 7 nucleotides line up with TRBD1. Germline CDR1 and CDR2: DFQATT and SNEGSKA (reference sequence). V lost 1 base and J lost 11; bases outside the gene matches: 4. This CDR3 region has 11 residues. CDR3 residues: CSARVAGGAFF. In DNA form, the CDR3 reads TGCAGTGCTAGAGTGGCAGGGGGGGCTTTCTTT.

The CDR3, as DNA: TGCGCCAGCAGCTTGGACAGGGACCACGAGCAGTACTTC. Its translation is CASSLDRDHEQYF. The chain is built from TRBV5-1 and TRBJ2-7, with TRBD1 as a possible D gene (6 bases). CDR1 SGHRS and CDR2 YFSETQ come from the germline V gene. The CDR3 is 13 residues long. Trimming took 0 bases from V and 5 from J, leaving 9 bases between them.

There are a few counts of this clonotype. The chain has TRBV4-1 and TRBJ1-2, with 8 nucleotides matching TRBD1. Unmatched junction bases numbered 13, after V lost 3 bases and J lost 7 bases. Germline lookup yields CDR1 MGHRA and CDR2 YSYEKL. The CDR3 extends over 16 amino acids. CDR3 amino acids: CASSQTLGQGRSGYTF. Written as DNA, the CDR3 is TGCGCCAGCAGCCAGACACTTGGACAGGGACGAAGTGGCTACACCTTC.

The chain employs TRBV4-1 and TRBJ1-1; TRBD1 matches at 7 bases. The CDR3 has 14 residues. Germline CDR1 and CDR2: MGHRA and YSYEKL. Trimming at V came to 0 bases and at J to 8 bases, leaving 6 bases not matched to a gene. The chain's CDR3 is CASSQDRQGGEAFF. The DNA for the CDR3 is TGCGCCAGCAGCCAAGATCGACAGGGCGGAGAAGCTTTCTTT.

The rearrangement joins TRBV3-1 to TRBJ2-1, with a weak D call TRBD2 (6 bases). Germline CDR1 LGHDT, CDR2 YNNKEL (reference sequence). The CDR3 runs 18 residues. V lost 4 bases, J lost 0 bases, and 19 bases lay in between. CDR3 residues: CASSPPGAGSGSYNEQFF. DNA for the CDR3: TGTGCCAGCAGCCCCCCGGGAGCGGGCTCGGGCTCCTACAATGAGCAGTTCTTC.

In this sample, this clonotype turned up a few times. The chain employs TRBV5-1 and TRBJ1-1, with TRBD1 as a possible D gene (6 bases). The CDR3 length is 15 residues. Germline CDR1 is SGHRS and CDR2 is YFSETQ. Deletions cut 4 bases from V and 7 bases from J, with 20 bases between. CDR3 residues: CASSRGAEASGEAFF. CDR3 DNA: TGCGCCAGCAGCCGGGGGGCCGAGGCAAGTGGTGAAGCTTTCTTT.

This clonotype was observed a few times. V usage is TRBV7-9 and J usage is TRBJ2-1; D is unresolved. The germline V gene encodes CDR1 SEHNR and CDR2 FQNEAQ (reference sequence). CDR3 size: 13 residues. V was shortened by 5 bases and J by 10 bases, with 15 bases between the two germline ends. CDR3 DNA sequence: TGTGCCAGCAGCCTGACCACGCTGGCCGAGCAGTTCTTC. Its translation: CASSLTTLAEQFF.